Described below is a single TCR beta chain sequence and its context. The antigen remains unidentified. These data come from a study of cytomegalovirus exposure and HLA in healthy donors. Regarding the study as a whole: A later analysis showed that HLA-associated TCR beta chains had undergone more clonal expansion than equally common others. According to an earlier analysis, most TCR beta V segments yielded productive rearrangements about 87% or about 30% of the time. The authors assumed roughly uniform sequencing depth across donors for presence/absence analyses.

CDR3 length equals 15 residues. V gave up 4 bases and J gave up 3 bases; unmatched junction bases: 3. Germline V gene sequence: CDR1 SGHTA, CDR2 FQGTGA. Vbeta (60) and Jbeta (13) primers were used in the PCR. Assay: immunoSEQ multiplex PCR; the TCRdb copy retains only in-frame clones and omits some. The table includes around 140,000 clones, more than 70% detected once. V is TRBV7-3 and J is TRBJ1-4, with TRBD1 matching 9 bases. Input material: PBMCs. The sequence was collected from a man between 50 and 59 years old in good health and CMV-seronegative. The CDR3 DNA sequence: TGTGCCAGCAGCTCAACAGGGGGCCCTAATGAAAAACTGTTTTTT. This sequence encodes CASSSTGGPNEKLFF.